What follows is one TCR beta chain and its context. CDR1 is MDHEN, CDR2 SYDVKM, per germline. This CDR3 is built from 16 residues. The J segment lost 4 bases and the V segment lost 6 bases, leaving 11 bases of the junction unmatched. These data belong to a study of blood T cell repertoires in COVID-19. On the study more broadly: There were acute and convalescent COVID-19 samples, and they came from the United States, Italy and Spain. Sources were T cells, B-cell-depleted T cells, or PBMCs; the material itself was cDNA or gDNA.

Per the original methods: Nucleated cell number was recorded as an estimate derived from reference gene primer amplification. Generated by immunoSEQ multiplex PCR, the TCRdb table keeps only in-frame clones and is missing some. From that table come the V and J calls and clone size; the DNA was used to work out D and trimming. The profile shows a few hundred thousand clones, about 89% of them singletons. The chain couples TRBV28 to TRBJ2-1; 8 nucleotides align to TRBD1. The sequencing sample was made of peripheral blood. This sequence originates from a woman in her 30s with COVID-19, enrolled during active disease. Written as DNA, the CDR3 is TGTGCCAGCAGCCCGACAGGGGCCTTAACTTACAATGAGCAGTTCTTC. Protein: CASSPTGALTYNEQFF.